The clone carrying this T cell receptor beta chain is a singleton in its sample. Its specificity is not known. The record originates from a study of cytomegalovirus exposure and HLA in healthy donors. General study findings and limits: Excluded were some V segments that proved indistinguishable, including TRBV6-2 and TRBV6-3. The authors enumerated 164 TCR beta chains as linked to cytomegalovirus.

At the time of sampling, donors were nominally healthy, though unrecorded immune exposures were likely. Germline V gene sequence: CDR1 LGHNA, CDR2 YNFKEQ. This CDR3 is built from 17 residues. The trim removed 3 bases at V and 2 bases at J, leaving 10 bases unmatched. Primers: 60 Vbeta forward and 13 Jbeta reverse. Authors' data handling: The authors later counted around 80 million unique TCR beta chains, around 9.9 million of them shared. Profiled with immunoSEQ multiplex PCR; TCRdb holds only in-frame clones, not every one. The V and J calls and clone size were taken over from that table, and D and trimming were inferred from the DNA. The data show over 150,000 clones, over 75% seen once.

The rearrangement joins TRBV4-2 to TRBJ2-3, with 8 bases aligning to TRBD2. The sequenced sample consisted of PBMCs. The TCR was taken from a woman aged 30 to 39 in good health and CMV-seronegative. DNA for the CDR3: TGTGCCAGCAGCCAGGGGGCCACGGGAGGGGTCACAGATACGCAGTATTTT. It encodes CASSQGATGGVTDTQYF.